The 25 T cell receptor beta chains given below trace back to one sample, sequenced in a study of response to subunit inactivated influenza vaccine. TCRdb recomputed calls from the RT-PCR reads with MiXCR, one row per CDR3 protein. The sample has 800,000 to 1,000,000 distinct CDR3 sequences, approximately 22% seen once. The specimen comprised PBMCs from blood, sampled roughly 5 days after vaccination. The origin of the receptors is a man in his forties or fifties who received an inactivated influenza vaccine.

This clonotype was seen once. The chain recombines TRBV5-1 with TRBJ2-2; tentative D call: TRBD1 (6 bases). This CDR3 is 15 amino acids long. Germline V gives CDR1 SGHRS, CDR2 YFSETQ. CDR3 sequence reads: CASVPGTSNTGELFF. As DNA, the CDR3 is TGCGCATCGGTGCCCGGGACAAGTAACACCGGGGAGCTGTTTTTT.

This rearrangement joins TRBV4-3 to TRBJ2-5, with a weak D call TRBD2 (5 bases). Trimming took 2 bases from V and 4 from J, leaving 14 bases between them. Germline V CDR1 and CDR2: LGHNA, YSLEER. This CDR3 is 15 amino acids long. The CDR3 DNA reads TGCGCCAGCAGCCAATTCTGGGAGAACCGAGAGACCCAGTACTTC. Protein: CASSQFWENRETQYF.

This clonotype was observed a few times. The rearrangement uses TRBV20-1 and TRBJ2-3, with 14 positions matching TRBD2. CDR3 length equals 16 residues. Per the germline V gene, CDR1 is DFQATT and CDR2 is SNEGSKA (reference sequence). V lost 4 bases and J lost 3; bases outside the gene matches: 6. This CDR3 is CSANGLAGGLTDTQYF. CDR3 bases: TGCAGTGCTAACGGACTAGCGGGAGGTTTAACAGATACGCAGTATTTT.

Comment on this clonotype: A much larger clone is a single base away; this may be a read error. This sequence joins TRBV5-6 and TRBJ2-7, with 11 nucleotides matching TRBD2. The germline CDR1 and CDR2 sequences are SGHDT and YYEEEE. This CDR3 contains 14 residues. With 4 bases clipped from V and 3 bases from J, the junction kept 3 bases outside the gene matches. The CDR3 is CASSHGTSGYEQYF. For the CDR3, the DNA is TGTGCCAGCAGCCACGGGACTAGCGGCTACGAGCAGTACTTC.

V is TRBV29-1 and J is TRBJ2-7; no reliable D call. From germline, CDR1 is SQVTM and CDR2 ANQGSEA. The V and J ends lost 4 bases and 3 bases respectively, with 13 bases between them. The CDR3 consists of 13 residues. CDR3 residues: CSVVPYVGYEQYF. Here the CDR3 DNA reads TGCAGCGTTGTCCCCTATGTCGGCTACGAGCAGTACTTC.

This clonotype was seen a handful of times. The V gene is TRBV10-3, the J gene TRBJ2-7, with D tentatively TRBD2 (6 bases). This CDR3 contains 14 residues. CDR1 and CDR2 (germline): ENHRY, SYGVKD. V was pared by 3 bases and J by 3 bases, with 12 bases between. The CDR3 loop reads CAISDGGSVYEQYF. CDR3 sequence (DNA): TGTGCCATCAGTGATGGGGGGAGCGTCTACGAGCAGTACTTC.

The chain is built from TRBV7-3 and TRBJ2-3; TRBD2 matches at 9 bases. Germline assignment: CDR1 SGHTA and CDR2 FQGTGA. The CDR3 has 18 residues. The J segment lost 4 bases and the V segment lost 5 bases, leaving 16 bases of the junction unmatched. The CDR3 sequence: CASSQLSFGGRAADTQYF. CDR3 in DNA: TGTGCCAGCAGCCAACTTTCTTTTGGCGGGAGGGCCGCAGATACGCAGTATTTT.

The rearrangement links TRBV15 to TRBJ2-5; perhaps TRBD1 as D (6 bases). The germline CDR1 and CDR2 sequences are LNHNV and YYDKDF (reference sequence). The CDR3 loop spans 15 amino acids. V was shortened by 7 bases and J by 4 bases, with 19 bases between the two germline ends. Written as DNA, the CDR3 is TGTGCCACCACCTTTGGGGGCACTCGCGTAGAGACCCAGTACTTC. It encodes CATTFGGTRVETQYF.

This clonotype was seen more than once but under ten times. The genes are TRBV7-6 and TRBJ2-3; a weak D match, TRBD2 (5 bases). The CDR3 has 14 amino acids. The germline V and J ends were trimmed by 6 bases and 1 base, with 11 bases remaining between them. CDR1 SGHVS and CDR2 FNYEAQ come from the germline V gene. The CDR3 sequence: CASRDPGGTDTQYF. For the CDR3, the DNA is TGTGCCAGCAGGGACCCCGGGGGCACAGATACGCAGTATTTT.

This chain links TRBV20-1 with TRBJ2-5, with a tentative D call TRBD2 (6 bases). Between the trimmed V and J ends, which lost 2 bases and 2 bases, there was a span of 15 bases. The CDR3 contains 15 residues. Per germline, CDR1 DFQATT and CDR2 SNEGSKA (reference sequence). The CDR3, as DNA: TGCAGTGCTAGACCTCCGGGACTGCTGCAAGAGACCCAGTACTTC. It codes for CSARPPGLLQETQYF.

This clonotype was counted only a few times. The rearrangement joins TRBV27 to TRBJ2-3; 14 nucleotides align to TRBD2. Germline V gene sequence: CDR1 MNHEY, CDR2 SMNVEV (reference sequence). The length of the CDR3 is 15 residues. V trimming: 6 bases; J trimming: 6 bases; junction bases outside the gene matches: 5. The CDR3 DNA reads as TGTGCCAGCAGCGGACTAGCGGGAGGAGGGGATACGCAGTATTTT. It is translated as CASSGLAGGGDTQYF.

A few counts support this clonotype. The rearrangement joins TRBV27 to TRBJ2-7, with TRBD1 matching over 8 bases. V shed 8 bases, J shed 3 bases, and the junction held 15 bases outside the gene matches. Germline values: CDR1 MNHEY, CDR2 SMNVEV (reference sequence). This CDR3 contains 16 residues. CDR3 sequence reads: CASERIGGQGNYEQYF. Written as DNA, the CDR3 is TGTGCCAGCGAGAGGATCGGAGGACAGGGAAACTACGAGCAGTACTTC.

This clonotype was observed a handful of times. The V and J genes are TRBV4-3 and TRBJ2-2; 7 nucleotides match TRBD2. Germline V CDR1 and CDR2: LGHNA, YSLEER. Unmatched junction bases numbered 14, after V lost 1 base and J lost 6 bases. This CDR3 comprises 18 residues. The CDR3 sequence is CASSQAPRGGVGAGELFF. The CDR3 nucleotides are TGCGCCAGCAGCCAAGCCCCTCGTGGGGGGGTGGGGGCCGGGGAGCTGTTTTTT.

The gene calls are TRBV4-3 and TRBJ2-7, with TRBD1 matching over 8 bases. This CDR3 is 15 amino acids long. V dropped 0 bases and J dropped 2; count of bases not matched to a gene: 3. Germline assignment: CDR1 LGHNA and CDR2 YSLEER. CDR3 sequence (DNA): TGCGCCAGCAGCCAAGATTGGACAGGGACCTACGAGCAGTACTTC. It is translated as CASSQDWTGTYEQYF.

This clonotype was seen a handful of times. J is TRBJ2-3 and V is TRBV29-1, with 8 bases matching TRBD2. Germline trimming cut 8 bases from V and 4 bases from J; bases unmatched to any gene: 11. The germline CDR1 and CDR2 sequences are SQVTM and ANQGSEA. The CDR3 length is 14 residues. The CDR3 nucleotides read TGCAGCTCCCTCGGGACTAGAGGATCAGATACGCAGTATTTT. It translates to CSSLGTRGSDTQYF.

J is TRBJ2-5 and V is TRBV6-2 or TRBV6-3; 9 positions match TRBD1. CDR1 and CDR2 from the germline V gene are MNHEY and SVGEGT. This CDR3 comprises 19 residues. J gave up 5 bases and V 6 bases, and 22 bases lay outside the gene matches. CDR3 residues: CASRNFDFSGTGRRETQYF. The CDR3 DNA is TGTGCCAGCAGAAATTTCGATTTTTCCGGGACAGGGAGGCGGGAGACCCAGTACTTC.

This clonotype has just a few counts. V usage is TRBV4-2 and J usage is TRBJ2-2, with a tentative D call TRBD1 (5 bases). The CDR3 length is 14 residues. Per the germline V gene, CDR1 is LGHNA and CDR2 is YNFKEQ. Trimming cost V 3 bases and J 7 bases, with 12 bases left between them. CDR3 DNA: TGTGCCAGCAGCCAGACAGAGAAGGGCGGGGAGCTGTTTTTT. This sequence encodes CASSQTEKGGELFF.

This clonotype has just a few counts. This chain uses TRBV20-1 with TRBJ1-2; no firm D call. The ends were cut back, 3 bases at V and 0 bases at J, with 8 bases in the middle. The germline CDR1 and CDR2 sequences are DFQATT and SNEGSKA (reference sequence). The CDR3 totals 13 residues. The DNA for the CDR3 is TGCAGTGCTAGGGAAGTAGCTAACTATGGCTACACCTTC. It encodes CSAREVANYGYTF.

The chain employs TRBV7-9 and TRBJ2-7, with D possibly being TRBD1 (6 bases). V shed 5 bases and J shed 0 bases, with 17 bases lying between them. The CDR3 is 16 amino acids. From germline, CDR1 is SEHNR and CDR2 FQNEAQ (reference sequence). CDR3 in amino acids: CASSPTGTTVSYEQYF. In DNA, the CDR3 is TGTGCCAGCAGCCCAACAGGGACAACCGTCTCCTACGAGCAGTACTTC. The full variable domain, its missing parts supplied by reference TRBV7-9 and TRBJ2-7, is DTGVSQNPRHKITKRGQNVTFRCDPISEHNRLYWYRQTLGQGPEFLTYFQNEAQLEKSRLLSDRFSAERPKGSFSTLEIQRTEQGDSAMYLCASSPTGTTVSYEQYFGPGTRLTVT.

This clonotype was counted many times. This sequence joins TRBV10-3 and TRBJ2-3; TRBD2 might be the D (6 bases). The CDR3 runs 15 residues. Germline V gives CDR1 ENHRY, CDR2 SYGVKD. The V gene lost 6 bases and the J gene lost 0 bases, with 13 bases spanning the gap. The CDR3, as DNA: TGTGCCATCAGCGCCTCAGGGACTAGCACAGATACGCAGTATTTT. This sequence encodes CAISASGTSTDTQYF.

This clonotype has only a few counts. The rearrangement uses TRBV7-2 and TRBJ2-1; TRBD1 aligns across 7 bases. Germline loops: CDR1 SGHTA, CDR2 FQGNSA. V shed 0 bases and J 10 bases; nucleotides not matched to a gene: 6. This CDR3 is built from 14 residues. This CDR3 reads CASSLASTGYEQFF. The CDR3 DNA reads as TGTGCCAGCAGCTTAGCGTCGACAGGGTACGAGCAGTTCTTC.

This clonotype showed up just a few times. The chain couples TRBV9 to TRBJ2-7; TRBD1 is a possible D gene (5 bases). The V and J ends lost 1 base and 0 bases respectively, with 17 bases between them. CDR1 and CDR2 (germline): SGDLS, YYNGEE. CDR3 length: 17 residues. The CDR3 region is CASSVLRGRVSSYEQYF. CDR3 DNA: TGTGCCAGCAGCGTACTGCGAGGCAGGGTCAGCTCCTACGAGCAGTACTTC.

This clonotype was observed a few times. This sequence joins TRBV5-5 and TRBJ1-2; a weak D match, TRBD1 (6 bases). Between the trimmed V and J ends, which lost 4 bases and 3 bases, there was a span of 16 bases. Germline CDR1 SGHKS, CDR2 YYEKEE (reference sequence). This CDR3 contains 15 residues. In DNA form, the CDR3 reads TGTGCCAGCAGCAGGACAGCCGGGACCTACTATGGCTACACCTTC. This sequence encodes CASSRTAGTYYGYTF.

This clonotype has only a few counts. The chain employs TRBV5-5 and TRBJ2-7; D possibly uses TRBD1 or TRBD2 (5 bases each). Germline V CDR1 and CDR2: SGHKS, YYEKEE (reference sequence). V was cut by 4 bases and J by 3 bases, with 17 bases left in between. The CDR3 length is 15 residues. The CDR3 loop reads CASSKPGTGNYEQYF. Here the CDR3 DNA reads TGTGCCAGCAGCAAACCCGGGACGGGGAACTACGAGCAGTACTTC. Full variable domain (remainder filled in from reference TRBV5-5 and TRBJ2-7): DAGVTQSPTHLIKTRGQQVTLRCSPISGHKSVSWYQQVLGQGPQFIFQYYEKEERGRGNFPDRFSARQFPNYSSELNVNALLLGDSALYLCASSKPGTGNYEQYFGPGTRLTVT.

The V gene is TRBV4-2, the J gene TRBJ1-1, with 8 bases that match TRBD1. The CDR3 extends over 16 amino acids. V lost 0 bases and J lost 1; bases outside the gene matches: 4. In germline, CDR1 is LGHNA, CDR2 YNFKEQ. CDR3 sequence (DNA): TGTGCCAGCAGCCAAGATGGGGACAGGCGGAACACTGAAGCTTTCTTT. Its protein is CASSQDGDRRNTEAFF.